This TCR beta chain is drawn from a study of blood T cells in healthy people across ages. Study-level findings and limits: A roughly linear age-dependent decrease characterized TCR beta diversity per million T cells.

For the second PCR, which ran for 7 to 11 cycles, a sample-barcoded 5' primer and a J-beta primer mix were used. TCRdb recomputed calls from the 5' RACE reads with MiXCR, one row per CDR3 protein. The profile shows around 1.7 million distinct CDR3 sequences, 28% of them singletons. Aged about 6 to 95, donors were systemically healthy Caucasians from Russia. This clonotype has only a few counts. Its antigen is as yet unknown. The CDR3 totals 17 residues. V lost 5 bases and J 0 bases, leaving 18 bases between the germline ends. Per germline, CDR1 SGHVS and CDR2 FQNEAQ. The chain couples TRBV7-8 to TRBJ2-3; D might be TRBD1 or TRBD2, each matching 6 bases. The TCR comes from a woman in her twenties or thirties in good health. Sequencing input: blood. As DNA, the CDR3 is TGTGCCAGCAGCCCCTGGGGGGCAGCGACTAGCACAGATACGCAGTATTTT. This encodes CASSPWGAATSTDTQYF.